Ten or more counts support the clone carrying this T cell receptor beta chain. V lost 1 base and J lost 11; bases outside the gene matches: 8. Germline V gives CDR1 MNHNS, CDR2 SASEGT. The CDR3 is 13 residues long. TCRdb re-analysed the RACE reads in MiXCR, keeping a single row per CDR3 protein. The sample includes about 73,000 distinct CDR3 sequences, roughly 8.5% of them seen just once. The sample belongs to a study of human T cells and chemical hapten exposure. The time point denotes: patch test 2, 6 weeks after DPC sensitization. Specified treatment: therapeutic diphenylcyclopropenone sensitization with weekly scalp DPC. Blood draws came before every patch-test application.

The receptor comes from a woman aged 45 to 65 with alopecia areata. Some clones in this sample may be carry-over from other donors' samples. This specimen was whole blood, taken in connection with sensitization to the hapten diphenylcyclopropenone (DPC). The chain employs TRBV6-1 and TRBJ2-7, with 7 bases lining up with TRBD1. CDR3 region: CASSEGSGTGEYF. CDR3 DNA sequence: TGTGCCAGCAGTGAAGGATCGGGAACAGGGGAGTACTTC.